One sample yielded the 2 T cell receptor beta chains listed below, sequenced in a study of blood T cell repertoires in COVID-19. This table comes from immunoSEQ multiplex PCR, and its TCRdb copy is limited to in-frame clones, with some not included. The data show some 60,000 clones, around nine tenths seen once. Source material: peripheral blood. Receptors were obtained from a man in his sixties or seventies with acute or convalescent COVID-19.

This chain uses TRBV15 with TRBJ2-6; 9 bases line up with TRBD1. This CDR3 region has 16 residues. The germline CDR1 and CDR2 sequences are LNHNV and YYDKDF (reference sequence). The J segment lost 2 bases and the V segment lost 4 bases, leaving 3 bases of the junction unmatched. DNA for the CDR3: TGTGCCACCAGCAACTGGACAGGGGCTGGGGCCAACGTCCTGACTTTC. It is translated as CATSNWTGAGANVLTF.

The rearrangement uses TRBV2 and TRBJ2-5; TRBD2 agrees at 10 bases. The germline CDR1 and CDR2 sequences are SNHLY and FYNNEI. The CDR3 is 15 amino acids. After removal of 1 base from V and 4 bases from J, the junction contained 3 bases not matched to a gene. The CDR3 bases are TGTGCCAGCAGTGAAGAAGCGGGGGGGCTAGAGACCCAGTACTTC. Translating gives CASSEEAGGLETQYF.